Presented here are 7 T cell receptor beta chains from one specimen sequenced in a study of T cell repertoires in cytomegalovirus infection. TCRdb reprocessed the reads with MiXCR, giving one entry per CDR3 protein. The table records under 850,000 distinct CDR3 sequences, approximately 34% of them present only once. What was sequenced was PBMCs. Receptor source: a human donor in good health (CMV status not recorded). Some clones in this sample may be carry-over from other donors' samples.

There are a few counts of this clonotype. This chain uses TRBV19 with TRBJ1-1; D call uncertain. Trimming removed 6 bases from V and 6 bases from J, with 26 bases in between. From germline, CDR1 is LNHDA and CDR2 SQIVND (reference sequence). This CDR3 contains 17 residues. The CDR3 DNA reads TGTGCCAGTAGACGGACCTCAAGACGAACACGAGACTCTGAAGCTTTCTTT. It translates to CASRRTSRRTRDSEAFF.

The chain is built from TRBV19 and TRBJ2-1, with 11 nucleotides matching TRBD2. J was trimmed by 2 bases and V by 3 bases; bases with no gene match: 12. The CDR3 covers 19 residues. Looked up from germline, CDR1 is LNHDA and CDR2 is SQIVND (reference sequence). CDR3 in DNA: TGTGCCAGTAGTATGGAGGGGGACCTAGCGGGAGGAGCCTACAATGAGCAGTTCTTC. Encoded protein: CASSMEGDLAGGAYNEQFF.

This clonotype was detected only a few times. The chain joins TRBV7-6 to TRBJ1-4, with D uncertain. The CDR3 has 15 residues. With 0 bases removed from V and 6 bases from J, the gap between germline ends came to 11 bases. Per germline, CDR1 SGHVS and CDR2 FNYEAQ. CDR3: CASSLAEGFHEKLFF. CDR3 in DNA: TGTGCCAGCAGCTTAGCAGAGGGTTTTCATGAAAAACTGTTTTTT.

There are a few counts of this clonotype. V usage is TRBV7-2 and J usage is TRBJ2-7; 12 bases fit TRBD2. The V segment lost 3 bases and the J segment 3 bases; nucleotides outside the gene matches: 3. The CDR3 totals 15 residues. Germline lookup yields CDR1 SGHTA and CDR2 FQGNSA. The CDR3 here is CASSLTSGGFYEQYF. Written as DNA, the CDR3 is TGTGCCAGCAGCTTGACTAGCGGGGGTTTCTACGAGCAGTACTTC.

This clonotype has just a few counts. The rearrangement links TRBV11-3 to TRBJ2-1; maybe TRBD1 (7 bases). The CDR3 sequence is 15 residues long. Trimming cost V 1 base and J 5 bases, with 12 bases left between them. From germline, CDR1 is SGHNT and CDR2 YENEEA. As DNA, the CDR3 is TGTGCCAGCAGCTTAGCAGGGGGGACACACAATGAGCAGTTCTTC. Encoded protein: CASSLAGGTHNEQFF.

This clonotype has only a few counts. The CDR3 region is CASSPTVTLAKNIQYF. The CDR3 DNA reads TGTGCCAGTAGTCCTACAGTGACGTTAGCCAAAAACATTCAGTACTTC. V gene TRBV19 combines with J gene TRBJ2-4; D is ambiguous. This CDR3 has 16 amino acids. Trimming shortened V by 5 bases and J by 0 bases, and 14 bases separated the two germline ends. The germline gives CDR1 LNHDA, CDR2 SQIVND (reference sequence).

As to this clonotype: An end of the junction differs from the germline gene, which may be a read error. CDR3 in amino acids: CASSYQAGGGEPQNF. Written as DNA, the CDR3 is TGTGCCAGCAGTTACCAGGCAGGGGGTGGGGAGCCCCAGAATTTT. The gene calls are TRBV6-5 and TRBJ1-5, with 7 bases lining up with TRBD1. Germline V gene sequence: CDR1 MNHEY, CDR2 SVGAGI. This CDR3 is built from 15 residues.